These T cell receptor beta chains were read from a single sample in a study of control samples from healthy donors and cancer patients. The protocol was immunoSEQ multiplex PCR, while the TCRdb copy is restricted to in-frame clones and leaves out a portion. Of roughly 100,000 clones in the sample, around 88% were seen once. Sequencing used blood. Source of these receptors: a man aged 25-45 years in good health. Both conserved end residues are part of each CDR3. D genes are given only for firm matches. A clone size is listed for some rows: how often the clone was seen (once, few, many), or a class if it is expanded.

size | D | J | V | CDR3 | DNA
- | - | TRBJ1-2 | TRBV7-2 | CASSPDSTYGYTF | TGTGCCAGCAGCCCGGACAGTACCTATGGCTACACCTTC
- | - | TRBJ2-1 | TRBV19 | CASSARTSAYNEQFF | TGTGCCAGTAGTGCGCGGACTTCCGCGTACAATGAGCAGTTCTTC
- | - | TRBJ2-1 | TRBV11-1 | CASSLARYNEQFF | TGTGCCAGCAGCTTAGCTAGATACAATGAGCAGTTCTTC
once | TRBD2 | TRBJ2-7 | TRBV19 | CASSIAGGSPYEQYF | TGTGCCAGTAGTATCGCGGGAGGCTCCCCCTACGAGCAGTACTTC
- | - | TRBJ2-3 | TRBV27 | CASSWSGSTDTQYF | TGTGCCAGCAGTTGGTCCGGTAGCACAGATACGCAGTATTTT
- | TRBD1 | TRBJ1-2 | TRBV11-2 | CASSQTGTYGYTF | TGTGCCAGCAGCCAGACAGGGACCTATGGCTACACCTTC
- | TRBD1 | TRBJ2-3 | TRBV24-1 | CATSDTRQGTDTQYF | TGTGCCACCAGTGATACTAGACAGGGAACAGATACGCAGTATTTT
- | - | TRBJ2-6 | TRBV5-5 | CASSLPGFSGANVLTF | TGTGCCAGCAGCCTACCAGGGTTCTCTGGGGCCAACGTCCTGACTTTC
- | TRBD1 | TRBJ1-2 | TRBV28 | CASRIRQGGNGYTF | TGTGCCAGCAGGATTCGACAGGGAGGTAATGGCTACACCTTC
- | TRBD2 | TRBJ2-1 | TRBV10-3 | CAISDPSGLAYNEQFF | TGTGCCATCAGTGACCCCTCGGGACTAGCCTACAATGAGCAGTTCTTC
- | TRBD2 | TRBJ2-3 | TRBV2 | CASSERLAGGTDTQYF | TGTGCCAGCAGTGAGAGACTAGCGGGAGGGACAGATACGCAGTATTTT
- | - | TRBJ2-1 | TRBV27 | CASSLIGQHNEQFF | TGTGCCAGCAGTTTAATCGGGCAGCACAATGAGCAGTTCTTC
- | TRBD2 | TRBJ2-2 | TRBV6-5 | CASRPAGVGTGELFF | TGTGCCAGCAGACCCGCGGGGGTGGGCACCGGGGAGCTGTTTTTT
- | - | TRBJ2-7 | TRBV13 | CASSLSSGPIGQYF | TGTGCCAGCAGCTTATCCAGCGGGCCCATAGGGCAGTACTTC
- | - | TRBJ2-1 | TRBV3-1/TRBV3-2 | CASSLKALAAWQFF | TGTGCCAGCAGCCTTAAGGCCCTAGCTGCTTGGCAGTTCTTC
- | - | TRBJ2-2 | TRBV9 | CASSEVGAGELFF | TGTGCCAGCAGCGAAGTGGGCGCCGGGGAGCTGTTTTTT
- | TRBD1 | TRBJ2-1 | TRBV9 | CASSEGTAANEQFF | TGTGCCAGCAGCGAGGGGACAGCAGCAAATGAGCAGTTCTTC
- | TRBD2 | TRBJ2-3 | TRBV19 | CASSISSASGGPTDTQYF | TGTGCCAGTAGTATTAGTTCGGCTAGCGGGGGCCCCACAGATACGCAGTATTTT
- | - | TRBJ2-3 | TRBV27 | CASSFLEYTDTQYF | TGTGCCAGCAGTTTCCTAGAATACACAGATACGCAGTATTTT
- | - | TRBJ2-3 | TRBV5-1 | CASSGLGGFTDTQYF | TGCGCCAGCAGCGGACTTGGGGGCTTTACAGATACGCAGTATTTT
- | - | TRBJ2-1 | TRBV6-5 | CASSYSYRQEQFF | TGTGCCAGCAGTTACTCATACCGACAGGAGCAGTTCTTC
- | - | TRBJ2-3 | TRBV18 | CASSRASGTDTQYF | TGTGCCAGCTCACGTGCTAGCGGCACAGATACGCAGTATTTT
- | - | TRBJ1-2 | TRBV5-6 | CASSLRSGGDYGYTF | TGTGCCAGCAGCTTGAGGTCCGGGGGCGACTATGGCTACACCTTC
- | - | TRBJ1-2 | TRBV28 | CASRGMGGAGGYTF | TGTGCCAGCAGGGGGATGGGGGGCGCGGGTGGCTACACCTTC
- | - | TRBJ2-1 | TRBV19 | CASSTLTGGYNEQFF | TGTGCCAGTAGTACCCTGACGGGCGGCTACAATGAGCAGTTCTTC
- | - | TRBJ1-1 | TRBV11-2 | CASSLGLGMNTEAFF | TGTGCCAGCAGCTTAGGGCTGGGGATGAACACTGAAGCTTTCTTT
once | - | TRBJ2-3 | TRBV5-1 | CASSLGGRTDTDTQYF | TGCGCCAGCAGCTTGGGGGGACGGACAGACACAGATACGCAGTATTTT
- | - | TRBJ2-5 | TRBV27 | CASSLSRSQETQYF | TGTGCCAGCAGTTTATCGAGATCCCAAGAGACCCAGTACTTC
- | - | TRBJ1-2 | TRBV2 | CASSEDGKGGYTF | TGTGCCAGCAGTGAGGACGGAAAGGGTGGCTACACCTTC
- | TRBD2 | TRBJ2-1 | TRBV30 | CAWAPGLANNEQFF | TGTGCCTGGGCCCCGGGACTAGCGAACAATGAGCAGTTCTTC
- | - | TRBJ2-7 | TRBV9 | CASTTTDLAYEQYF | TGTGCCAGCACGACGACAGATCTAGCCTACGAGCAGTACTTC
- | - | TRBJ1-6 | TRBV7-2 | CASGTKTVYNSPLHF | TGTGCCAGCGGAACGAAGACAGTGTATAATTCACCCCTCCACTTT
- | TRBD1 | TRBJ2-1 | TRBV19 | CASSSRDRGPYEQFF | TGTGCCAGTAGTTCACGGGACAGGGGGCCCTATGAGCAGTTCTTC
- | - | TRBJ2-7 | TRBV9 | CASSVAPRGWLEQYF | TGTGCCAGCAGCGTAGCGCCTAGAGGTTGGCTCGAGCAGTACTTC
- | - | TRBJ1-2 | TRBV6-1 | CASSEAPGGVYGYTF | TGTGCCAGCAGTGAAGCGCCGGGAGGAGTCTATGGCTACACCTTC